One and the same sample provided the 29 T cell receptor beta chains below, sequenced in a study of cytomegalovirus exposure and HLA in healthy donors. Both 60 Vbeta primers and 13 Jbeta primers went into the PCR. Clones were sequenced by immunoSEQ multiplex PCR, and TCRdb holds only the in-frame ones, with some missing. Of about 150,000 clones listed, more than 75% are singletons. Sequencing was performed on PBMCs. Receptors originate from a male donor in good health and CMV-seronegative.

This clone was observed a handful of times. The chain combines TRBV30 with TRBJ2-1; 8 bases fit TRBD2. CDR1 is GTSNPN and CDR2 is SVGIG in the germline V gene (reference sequence). V gave up 3 bases and J gave up 3 bases; unmatched junction bases: 7. The length of the CDR3 is 15 residues. CDR3 bases: TGTGCCTGGAGCAACAGCGGGGGTGTCTACAATGAGCAGTTCTTC. This sequence encodes CAWSNSGGVYNEQFF. The full variable domain, in which reference TRBV30 and TRBJ2-1 provide the parts outside the CDR3, is SQTIHQWPATLVQPVGSPLSLECTVEGTSNPNLYWYRQAAGRGLQLLFYSVGIGQISSEVPQNLSASRPQDRQFILSSKKLLLSDSGFYLCAWSNSGGVYNEQFFGPGTRLTVL.

This clone was counted a few times. The V call is TRBV4-1, the J call TRBJ1-5; D call uncertain. Germline lookup yields CDR1 MGHRA and CDR2 YSYEKL. Trimming left V 1 base short and J 9 bases short, with 13 bases between. This CDR3 comprises 14 residues. CDR3 residues: CASSQGSVERPQHF. In DNA form, the CDR3 reads TGCGCCAGCAGCCAAGGGAGCGTCGAGCGGCCCCAGCATTTT.

DNA for the CDR3: TGCGCCAGCAGCGCTATTGGGACACTCACCGGGGAGCTGTTTTTT. Translating gives CASSAIGTLTGELFF. The chain carries TRBV5-1 and TRBJ2-2, with D perhaps TRBD1 (6 bases). Germline V gene data show CDR1 as SGHRS and CDR2 as YFSETQ. Deletions cut 4 bases from V and 4 bases from J, with 14 bases between. The CDR3 is 15 amino acids.

This clone has a single count. The chain uses TRBV27 and TRBJ1-1; no definite D call. Trimming took 4 bases from V and 3 from J, leaving 12 bases between them. The germline V gene has CDR1 MNHEY and CDR2 SMNVEV (reference sequence). CDR3 length: 14 residues. The CDR3: CASSSGPADTEAFF. CDR3 nucleotide sequence: TGTGCCAGCAGTTCCGGCCCGGCGGACACTGAAGCTTTCTTT.

J is TRBJ1-2 and V is TRBV27; possible D gene TRBD1, 6 bases. CDR1 MNHEY and CDR2 SMNVEV come from the germline V gene (reference sequence). CDR3 length equals 16 residues. V was cut by 8 bases and J by 0 bases, with 19 bases left in between. CDR3 coding DNA: TGTGCCAGCCTTCCGCAAGGACAGCCAACTAACTATGGCTACACCTTC. Translation gives CASLPQGQPTNYGYTF.

CDR3 region: CASSLGLARDTQYF. The CDR3 DNA reads TGTGCCAGCAGCTTGGGACTAGCAAGAGATACGCAGTATTTT. The chain combines TRBV13 with TRBJ2-3; 9 bases are a match to TRBD2. V trimming: 3 bases; J trimming: 5 bases; junction bases outside the gene matches: 3. CDR1 and CDR2 (germline): PRHDT, FYEKMQ (reference sequence). There are 14 residues in the CDR3.

This rearrangement joins TRBV4-2 to TRBJ1-4; D unresolved. This CDR3 contains 15 residues. Germline V gene lookup returns CDR1 LGHNA and CDR2 YNFKEQ. V dropped 0 bases and J dropped 5 bases, with 10 bases sitting between them. The CDR3, as DNA: TGTGCCAGCAGCCAAGATCGGCAGGTAAATGAAAAACTGTTTTTT. This translates into CASSQDRQVNEKLFF.

The chain employs TRBV11-3 and TRBJ2-7; 9 positions agree with TRBD1. This CDR3 contains 15 residues. Germline lookup yields CDR1 SGHNT and CDR2 YENEEA. Losses at the gene ends were 5 bases for V and 6 bases for J; bases not matched to a gene: 11. The CDR3: CASSLIGTGFGEQYF. CDR3 in DNA: TGTGCCAGCAGCCTAATCGGGACAGGGTTTGGCGAGCAGTACTTC.

The V call is TRBV7-2, the J call TRBJ2-5; 15 bases align to TRBD2. The V gene end was trimmed by 5 bases and the J gene end by 1 base; junction bases not matched to a gene: 2. The CDR3 is made up of 16 amino acids. CDR1 is SGHTA, CDR2 FQGNSA, per germline. The CDR3 DNA reads as TGTGCCAGCAGCCCGGGACTAGCGGGGGGCCAAGAGACCCAGTACTTC. Translated: CASSPGLAGGQETQYF.

The chain carries TRBV29-1 and TRBJ2-1; 7 bases align to TRBD2. The germline V gene encodes CDR1 SQVTM and CDR2 ANQGSEA. Trimming took 4 bases from V and 4 from J; bases not matched to a gene: 7. This CDR3 comprises 14 residues. CDR3 bases: TGCAGCGTTGCCCCCACGGGGGGATACAATGAGCAGTTCTTC. Its translation: CSVAPTGGYNEQFF.

J is TRBJ1-5 and V is TRBV30; D unclear. In germline, CDR1 is GTSNPN, CDR2 SVGIG (reference sequence). The CDR3 loop spans 12 amino acids. Trimming took off 4 bases at V and 5 bases at J, with 9 bases between the two ends. The CDR3 DNA reads as TGTGCCTGGACGCTTGGGCATCAGCCCCAGCATTTT. Translated, it gives CAWTLGHQPQHF.

This clone occurred many times. The chain joins TRBV21-1 to TRBJ1-1; TRBD1, as called in the table, went unchecked against the DNA. TRBV21-1 is designated a pseudogene. The CDR3 extends over 13 amino acids. In DNA, the CDR3 is TGTGCCAGCAGCAAAGACAGGAACACTGAAGCTTTCTTT. As protein: CASSKDRNTEAFF.

The chain has TRBV30 and TRBJ2-7; weak D call: TRBD1 (6 bases). The CDR3 is 15 residues long. The V end was cut by 0 bases, the J end by 2 bases, with 14 bases between. Germline V lookup: CDR1 GTSNPN, CDR2 SVGIG (reference sequence). The CDR3 here is CAWSVGQRHPYEQYF. CDR3 DNA sequence: TGTGCCTGGAGTGTAGGACAGCGACACCCCTACGAGCAGTACTTC.

The V and J genes are TRBV6-6 and TRBJ2-7, with 9 bases that match TRBD1. The CDR3 extends over 16 amino acids. The V gene end was trimmed by 6 bases and the J gene end by 6 bases; junction bases not matched to a gene: 15. Looked up from germline, CDR1 is MNHNY and CDR2 is SVGAGI (reference sequence). CDR3 bases: TGTGCCAGCAGCTTTTGGGGGGACAGGGCGACGGGCGAGCAGTACTTC. Translating it yields CASSFWGDRATGEQYF.

This clone occurred a few times. This rearrangement joins TRBV29-1 to TRBJ1-1; 7 nucleotides agree with TRBD1. This CDR3 has 15 residues. CDR1 is SQVTM and CDR2 is ANQGSEA in the germline V gene. Trimming at V came to 7 bases and at J to 0 bases, leaving 11 bases not matched to a gene. The CDR3 DNA reads TGCAGCGGGTCAGGGGGATGGGGAATGAACACTGAAGCTTTCTTT. This translates into CSGSGGWGMNTEAFF.

For this clone: A junction end diverges from the germline sequence, so it may reflect a read error. This sample includes further DNA sequences coding for the same CDR3. The chain links TRBV5-4 to TRBJ2-3, with no clear D. Germline V CDR1 and CDR2: SGHNT, YYREEE (reference sequence). The CDR3 sequence is 16 residues long. The CDR3 DNA reads as TGCGCCAGCAGCTCCTCACTGGGCGTAAGCACAGATACGCAGTATTTT. Protein sequence: CASSSSLGVSTDTQYF.

The chain recombines TRBV4-3 with TRBJ2-5, with D possibly TRBD1 on 5 matching bases. The V end was cut by 0 bases, the J end by 3 bases, with 11 bases between. Germline V lookup: CDR1 LGHNA, CDR2 YSLEER. This CDR3 spans 15 amino acids. The CDR3 sequence: CASSQDSGAEETQYF. CDR3 coding DNA: TGCGCCAGCAGCCAAGATAGTGGGGCAGAAGAGACCCAGTACTTC.

This clone turned up a few times. The chain uses TRBV6-1 and TRBJ1-1; TRBD1 matches 8 bases. The CDR3 runs to 15 residues. Germline CDR1 is MNHNS and CDR2 is SASEGT. V shed 6 bases, J shed 3 bases, and the junction held 9 bases outside the gene matches. CDR3 residues: CASSLKQGGDTEAFF. In DNA form, the CDR3 reads TGTGCCAGCAGCCTTAAACAGGGGGGGGACACTGAAGCTTTCTTT.

This clone turned up a few times. The chain joins TRBV6-1 to TRBJ2-2, with 11 bases lining up with TRBD2. This CDR3 is 15 amino acids long. V trimming: 1 base; J trimming: 6 bases; junction bases outside the gene matches: 1. Germline V gene lookup returns CDR1 MNHNS and CDR2 SASEGT. The CDR3 coding sequence is TGTGCCAGCAGTGAAGTTAGCGGGGGGGCCGGGGAGCTGTTTTTT. Protein product: CASSEVSGGAGELFF.

This clone occurred once. The chain joins TRBV5-6 to TRBJ1-1; D remains ambiguous. Per the germline V gene, CDR1 is SGHDT and CDR2 is YYEEEE. The ends were cut back, 0 bases at V and 0 bases at J, with 6 bases in the middle. The CDR3 loop spans 14 amino acids. The DNA of the CDR3 is TGTGCCAGCAGCTTGGCACAGCTGAACACTGAAGCTTTCTTT. Its translation: CASSLAQLNTEAFF.

The chain carries TRBV10-3 and TRBJ2-1, with 8 bases matching TRBD2. Trimming removed 6 bases from V and 1 base from J; junction bases left unmatched: 5. This CDR3 spans 15 amino acids. Per the germline V gene, CDR1 is ENHRY and CDR2 is SYGVKD. As DNA, the CDR3 is TGTGCCATCAGGGAAGCGGGGGTTTCCTACAATGAGCAGTTCTTC. This codes for CAIREAGVSYNEQFF.

This clone occurred a few times. This rearrangement joins TRBV4-3 to TRBJ2-7; no definite D call. The germline gives CDR1 LGHNA, CDR2 YSLEER. The CDR3 loop spans 15 amino acids. Trimming removed 1 base at V and 0 bases at J, with 10 bases between. CDR3 bases: TGCGCCAGCAGCCAAGGGGCACAGTCCTCCTACGAGCAGTACTTC. Translation: CASSQGAQSSYEQYF.

The V call is TRBV27, the J call TRBJ2-1; 7 bases align to TRBD2. The CDR3 is 12 amino acids. Trimming cost V 8 bases and J 6 bases; bases outside gene matches: 4. Germline V lookup: CDR1 MNHEY, CDR2 SMNVEV (reference sequence). The CDR3, as DNA: TGTGCCAGCGGGAGGGGAGGCAATGAGCAGTTCTTC. It specifies CASGRGGNEQFF.

V is TRBV5-1 and J is TRBJ1-1; D possibly corresponds to TRBD1 (6 bases). This CDR3 is built from 16 residues. Trimming pared 4 bases from V and 0 bases from J, leaving 16 bases between. The germline V gene encodes CDR1 SGHRS and CDR2 YFSETQ. The CDR3 DNA sequence: TGCGCCAGCAGCAGGGACAAAGCGGGAATGAACACTGAAGCTTTCTTT. Protein: CASSRDKAGMNTEAFF. Drawing the rest from reference TRBV5-1 and TRBJ1-1, the complete variable domain is KAGVTQTPRYLIKTRGQQVTLSCSPISGHRSVSWYQQTPGQGLQFLFEYFSETQRNKGNFPGRFSGRQFSNSRSEMNVSTLELGDSALYLCASSRDKAGMNTEAFFGQGTRLTVV.

The chain uses TRBV7-9 and TRBJ1-2; TRBD1 agrees at 12 bases. The CDR3 is 16 amino acids. The V segment lost 5 bases and the J segment 5 bases; nucleotides outside the gene matches: 9. The germline V gene encodes CDR1 SEHNR and CDR2 FQNEAQ (reference sequence). Written as DNA, the CDR3 is TGTGCCAGCAGCCAAACTGTGGGACAGGGGGCTTATGGCTACACCTTC. Its protein is CASSQTVGQGAYGYTF. The full variable domain, in which reference TRBV7-9 and TRBJ1-2 provide the parts outside the CDR3, is DTGVSQNPRHKITKRGQNVTFRCDPISEHNRLYWYRQTLGQGPEFLTYFQNEAQLEKSRLLSDRFSAERPKGSFSTLEIQRTEQGDSAMYLCASSQTVGQGAYGYTFGSGTRLTVV.

The J gene is TRBJ2-1, the V gene TRBV11-3, with unresolved D. V was shortened by 1 base and J by 0 bases, with 4 bases between the two germline ends. CDR1 SGHNT and CDR2 YENEEA come from the germline V gene. There are 14 residues in the CDR3. CDR3 DNA: TGTGCCAGCAGCTTAGGGAGCTCCTACAATGAGCAGTTCTTC. Amino acids: CASSLGSSYNEQFF.

The V and J genes are TRBV27 and TRBJ1-5; weak D call: TRBD1 (5 bases). The V end lost 8 bases, the J end lost 4 bases, and 24 bases lay between the germline ends. CDR1 is MNHEY, CDR2 SMNVEV, per germline (reference sequence). This CDR3 is built from 17 residues. The CDR3 here is CASGNQGAVGGNQPQHF. Written as DNA, the CDR3 is TGTGCCAGCGGCAATCAAGGGGCGGTTGGGGGGAATCAGCCCCAGCATTTT.

The V and J genes are TRBV12-5 and TRBJ2-1, with TRBD2 matching 7 bases. Looked up from germline, CDR1 is LGHNT and CDR2 is FRNRAP. The CDR3 length is 16 residues. V gave up 7 bases and J gave up 6 bases; unmatched junction bases: 15. The CDR3 DNA follows: TGTGCTAGTGATCAAGCCGGGACTAAAGGTCCCAATGAGCAGTTCTTC. It encodes CASDQAGTKGPNEQFF.

The chain employs TRBV30 and TRBJ1-2; no clear D. The germline V gene has CDR1 GTSNPN and CDR2 SVGIG (reference sequence). CDR3 size: 13 residues. Trimming removed 1 base from V and 7 bases from J, with 13 bases in between. The CDR3 DNA sequence: TGTGCCTGGAGTGGGAGGCTCGGCGGTGGCTACACCTTC. Protein product: CAWSGRLGGGYTF.